The clone carrying this TCR beta chain has a single count. Sequenced by immunoSEQ multiplex PCR; TCRdb stores in-frame clones only, minus some. The sample holds tens of thousands of clones, around 88% seen once. This record belongs to a study of PD-L1 blockade in urothelial cancer. Study-level information: The patients first took atezolizumab in about 2014, receiving 1,200 mg intravenously every 3 weeks. Analyses were performed on blood at 3 weeks after treatment start (the second dose) and at 6 weeks.

Time point given: pretreatment peripheral blood. Germline V gene data show CDR1 as SQVTM and CDR2 as ANQGSEA. Trimming took off 2 bases at V and 3 bases at J, with 8 bases between the two ends. The CDR3 covers 12 residues. This sequence was found in a woman aged 55-70 years with urothelial cancer. Sequenced material: PBMCs, taken around atezolizumab (anti-PD-L1) treatment. The chain recombines TRBV29-1 with TRBJ2-7; D is possibly TRBD1 (6 bases). CDR3 sequence (DNA): TGCAGCGTTGAAACAGGGAGCTACGAGCAGTACTTC. Protein sequence: CSVETGSYEQYF.